Given below is one TCR beta chain in context. The antigen is unknown. The sample is drawn from a study of shared clonotypes between healthy human individuals. About the research overall: The people who gave samples were two women and three men aged 18 to 49.

In the source study's methods: Junction-only immunoSEQ data arrived without quality scores, meaning filtering differed. Only in-frame clones appear in the TCRdb table, and some are missing; sequencing was by immunoSEQ multiplex PCR. V, J and clone size reflect that table, while D and trimming were determined from the DNA. This repertoire shows millions of clones, over 85% found once; its top ten account for around 0.13%. V lost 0 bases and J 0 bases, leaving 6 bases between the germline ends. Germline V gives CDR1 MNHEY, CDR2 SVGAGI. The CDR3 length is 15 residues. Broader study findings: In contrast to clonotypes shared by all four donors, non-shared clonotypes had lower generation probabilities.

The TCR originated in a man between 18 and 35 years old in good health. Source material: naive CD4+ T cells sorted from blood. As for subset: CD45RA+ positively selected. The chain combines TRBV6-5 with TRBJ1-3; D remains unclear. In DNA form, the CDR3 reads TGTGCCAGCAGTTACTCACGGAGCTCTGGAAACACCATATATTTT. Its translation is CASSYSRSSGNTIYF.